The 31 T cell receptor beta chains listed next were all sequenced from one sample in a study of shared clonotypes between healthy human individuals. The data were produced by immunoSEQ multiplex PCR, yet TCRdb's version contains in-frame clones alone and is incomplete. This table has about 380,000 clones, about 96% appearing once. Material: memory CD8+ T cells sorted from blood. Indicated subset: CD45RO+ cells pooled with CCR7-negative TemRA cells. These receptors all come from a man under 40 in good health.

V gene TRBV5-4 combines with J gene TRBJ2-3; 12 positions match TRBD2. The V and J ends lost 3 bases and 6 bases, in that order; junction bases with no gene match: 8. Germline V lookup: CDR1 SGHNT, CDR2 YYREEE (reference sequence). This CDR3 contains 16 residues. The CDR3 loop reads CASSWRLAGDLDTQYF. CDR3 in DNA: TGTGCCAGCAGCTGGCGACTAGCGGGAGACCTTGATACGCAGTATTTT.

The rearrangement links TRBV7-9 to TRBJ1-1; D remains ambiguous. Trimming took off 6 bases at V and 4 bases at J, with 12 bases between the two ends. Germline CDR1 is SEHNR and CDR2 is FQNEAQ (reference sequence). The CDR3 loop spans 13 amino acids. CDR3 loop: CASREVMVTEAFF. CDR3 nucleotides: TGTGCCAGCAGGGAGGTAATGGTCACTGAAGCTTTCTTT.

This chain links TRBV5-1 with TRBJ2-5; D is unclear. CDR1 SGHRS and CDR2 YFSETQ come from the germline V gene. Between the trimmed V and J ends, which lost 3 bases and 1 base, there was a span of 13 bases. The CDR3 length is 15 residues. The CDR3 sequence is CASSSLTAFQETQYF. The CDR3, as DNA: TGCGCCAGCAGCTCTTTAACAGCCTTCCAAGAGACCCAGTACTTC.

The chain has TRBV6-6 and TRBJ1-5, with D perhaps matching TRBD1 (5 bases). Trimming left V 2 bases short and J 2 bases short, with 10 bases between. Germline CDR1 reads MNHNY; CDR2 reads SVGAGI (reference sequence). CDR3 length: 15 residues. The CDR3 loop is CASSYLGHGNQPQHF. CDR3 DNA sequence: TGTGCCAGCAGTTACCTGGGGCATGGCAATCAGCCCCAGCATTTT.

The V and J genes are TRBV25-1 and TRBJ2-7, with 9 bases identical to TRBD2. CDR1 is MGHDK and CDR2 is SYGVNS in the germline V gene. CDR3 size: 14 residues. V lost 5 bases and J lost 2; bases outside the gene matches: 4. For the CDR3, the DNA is TGTGCCAGCAGTACAGCGGGAGGTACCTACGAGCAGTACTTC. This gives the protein CASSTAGGTYEQYF.

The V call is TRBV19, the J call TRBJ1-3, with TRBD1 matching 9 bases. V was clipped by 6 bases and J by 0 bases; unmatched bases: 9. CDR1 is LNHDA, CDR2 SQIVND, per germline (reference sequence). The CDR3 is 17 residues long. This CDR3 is CASSGGTGLLSGNTIYF. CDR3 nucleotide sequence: TGTGCCAGTAGCGGCGGGACAGGGCTTCTCTCTGGAAACACCATATATTTT.

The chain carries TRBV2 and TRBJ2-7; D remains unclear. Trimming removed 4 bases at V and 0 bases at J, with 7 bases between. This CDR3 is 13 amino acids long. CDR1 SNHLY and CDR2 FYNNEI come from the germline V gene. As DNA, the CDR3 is TGTGCCAGCAGTGTCGTCAGCTCCTACGAGCAGTACTTC. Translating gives CASSVVSSYEQYF.

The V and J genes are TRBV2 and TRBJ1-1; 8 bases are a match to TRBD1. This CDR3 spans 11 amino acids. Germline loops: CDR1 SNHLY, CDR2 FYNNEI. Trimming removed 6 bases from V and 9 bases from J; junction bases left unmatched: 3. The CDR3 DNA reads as TGTGCCAGCAGGGACAGGGCAAAAGCTTTCTTT. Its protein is CASRDRAKAFF.

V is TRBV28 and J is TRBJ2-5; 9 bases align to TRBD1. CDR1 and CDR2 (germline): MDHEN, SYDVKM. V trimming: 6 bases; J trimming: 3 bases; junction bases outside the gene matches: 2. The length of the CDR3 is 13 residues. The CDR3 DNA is TGTGCCAGCAGAGGGGACAGGGAAGAGACCCAGTACTTC. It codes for CASRGDREETQYF.

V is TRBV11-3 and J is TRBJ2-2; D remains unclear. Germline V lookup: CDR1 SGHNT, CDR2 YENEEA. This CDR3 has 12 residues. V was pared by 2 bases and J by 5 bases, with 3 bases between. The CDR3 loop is CASSLRTGELFF. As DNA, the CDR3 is TGTGCCAGCAGCTTACGTACCGGGGAGCTGTTTTTT.

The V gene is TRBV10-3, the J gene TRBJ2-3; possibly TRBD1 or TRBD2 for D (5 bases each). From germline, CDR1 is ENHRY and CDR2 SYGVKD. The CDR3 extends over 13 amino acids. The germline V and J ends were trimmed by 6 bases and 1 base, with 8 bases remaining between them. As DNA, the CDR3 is TGTGCCATCAGGACGGGGCGCACAGATACGCAGTATTTT. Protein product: CAIRTGRTDTQYF.

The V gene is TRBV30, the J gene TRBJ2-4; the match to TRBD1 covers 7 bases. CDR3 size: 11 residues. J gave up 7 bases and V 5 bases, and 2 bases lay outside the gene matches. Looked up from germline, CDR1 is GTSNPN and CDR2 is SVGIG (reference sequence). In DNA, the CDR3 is TGTGCCTGGGACAGGGAGAACATTCAGTACTTC. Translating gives CAWDRENIQYF.

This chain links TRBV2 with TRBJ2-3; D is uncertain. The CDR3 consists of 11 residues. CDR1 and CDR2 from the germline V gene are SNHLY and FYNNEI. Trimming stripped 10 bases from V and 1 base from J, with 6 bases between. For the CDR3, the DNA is TGTGCCACCTCTCGCACAGATACGCAGTATTTT. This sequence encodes CATSRTDTQYF.

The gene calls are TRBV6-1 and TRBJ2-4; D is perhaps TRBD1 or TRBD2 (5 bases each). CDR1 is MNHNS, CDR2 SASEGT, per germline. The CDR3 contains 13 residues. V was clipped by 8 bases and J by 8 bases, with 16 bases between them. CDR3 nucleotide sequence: TGTGCCAGCCTAAGGGACCGAGGGTACATTCAGTACTTC. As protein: CASLRDRGYIQYF.

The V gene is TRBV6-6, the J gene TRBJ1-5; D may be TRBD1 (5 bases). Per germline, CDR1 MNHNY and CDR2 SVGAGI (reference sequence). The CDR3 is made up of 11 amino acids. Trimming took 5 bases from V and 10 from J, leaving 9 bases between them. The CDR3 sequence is CASSTGEPQHF. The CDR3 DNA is TGTGCCAGCAGTACAGGAGAACCCCAGCATTTT.

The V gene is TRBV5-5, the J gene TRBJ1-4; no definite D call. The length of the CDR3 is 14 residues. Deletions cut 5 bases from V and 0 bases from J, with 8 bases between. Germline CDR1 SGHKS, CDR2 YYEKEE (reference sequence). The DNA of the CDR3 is TGTGCCAGCAGGCCGGGCCCAACTAATGAAAAACTGTTTTTT. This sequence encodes CASRPGPTNEKLFF.

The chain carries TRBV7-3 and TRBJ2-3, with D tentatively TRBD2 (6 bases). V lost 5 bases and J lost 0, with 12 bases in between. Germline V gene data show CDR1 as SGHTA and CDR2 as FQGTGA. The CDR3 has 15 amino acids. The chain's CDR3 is CASSVISGSTDTQYF. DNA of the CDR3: TGTGCCAGCAGCGTAATTAGCGGAAGCACAGATACGCAGTATTTT.

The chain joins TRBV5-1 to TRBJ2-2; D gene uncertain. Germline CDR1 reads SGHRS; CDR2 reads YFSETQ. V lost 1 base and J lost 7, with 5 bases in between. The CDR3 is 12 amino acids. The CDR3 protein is CASSLIYGELFF. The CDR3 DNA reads TGCGCCAGCAGCTTGATATACGGGGAGCTGTTTTTT. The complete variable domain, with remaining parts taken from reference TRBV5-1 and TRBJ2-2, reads KAGVTQTPRYLIKTRGQQVTLSCSPISGHRSVSWYQQTPGQGLQFLFEYFSETQRNKGNFPGRFSGRQFSNSRSEMNVSTLELGDSALYLCASSLIYGELFFGEGSRLTVL.

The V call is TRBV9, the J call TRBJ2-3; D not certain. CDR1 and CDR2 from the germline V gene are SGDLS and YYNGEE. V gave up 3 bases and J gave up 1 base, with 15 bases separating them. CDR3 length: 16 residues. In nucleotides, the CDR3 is TGTGCCAGCAGCGCGAGGACGGCCCTAGGCACAGATACGCAGTATTTT. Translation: CASSARTALGTDTQYF.

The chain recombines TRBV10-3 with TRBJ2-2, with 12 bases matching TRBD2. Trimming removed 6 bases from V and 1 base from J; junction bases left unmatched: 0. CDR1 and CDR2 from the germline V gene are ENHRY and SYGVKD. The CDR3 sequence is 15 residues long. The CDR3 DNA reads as TGTGCCATCAGGACTAGCGGGAGGAACACCGGGGAGCTGTTTTTT. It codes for CAIRTSGRNTGELFF.

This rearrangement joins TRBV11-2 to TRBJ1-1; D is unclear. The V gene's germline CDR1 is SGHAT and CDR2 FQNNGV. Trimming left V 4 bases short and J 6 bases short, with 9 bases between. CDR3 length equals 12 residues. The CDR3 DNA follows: TGTGCCAGCAGCTCCGACACCGCTGAAGCTTTCTTT. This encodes CASSSDTAEAFF.

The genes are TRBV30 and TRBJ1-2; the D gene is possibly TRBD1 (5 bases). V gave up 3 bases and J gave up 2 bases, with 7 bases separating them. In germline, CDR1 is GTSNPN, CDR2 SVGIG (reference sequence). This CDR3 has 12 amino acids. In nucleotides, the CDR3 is TGTGCCTGGAGCCAGGGAAACTATGGCTACACCTTC. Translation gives CAWSQGNYGYTF.

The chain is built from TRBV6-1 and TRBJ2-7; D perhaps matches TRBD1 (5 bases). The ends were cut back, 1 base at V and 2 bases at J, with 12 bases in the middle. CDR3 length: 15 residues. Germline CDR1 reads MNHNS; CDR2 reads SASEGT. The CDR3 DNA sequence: TGTGCCAGCAGTGAAGAAGTAGACAGCCCCTACGAGCAGTACTTC. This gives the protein CASSEEVDSPYEQYF.

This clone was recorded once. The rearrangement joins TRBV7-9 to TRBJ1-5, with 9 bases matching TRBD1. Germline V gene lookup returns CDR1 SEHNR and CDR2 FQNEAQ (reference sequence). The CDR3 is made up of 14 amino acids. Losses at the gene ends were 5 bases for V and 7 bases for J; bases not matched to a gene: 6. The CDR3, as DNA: TGTGCCAGCAGCGCCGGGACAGGGAGGCAGCCCCAGCATTTT. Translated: CASSAGTGRQPQHF.

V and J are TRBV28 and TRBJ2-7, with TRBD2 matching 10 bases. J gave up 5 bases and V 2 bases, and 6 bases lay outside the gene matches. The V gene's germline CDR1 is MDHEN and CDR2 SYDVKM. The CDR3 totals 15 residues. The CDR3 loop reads CASSLSGRAVHEQYF. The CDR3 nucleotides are TGTGCCAGCAGTTTAAGCGGGAGGGCCGTCCACGAGCAGTACTTC.

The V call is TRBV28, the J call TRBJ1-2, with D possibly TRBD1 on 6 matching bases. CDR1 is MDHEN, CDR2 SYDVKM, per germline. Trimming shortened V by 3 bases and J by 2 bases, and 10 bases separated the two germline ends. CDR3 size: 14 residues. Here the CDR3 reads CASSLSGVNYGYTF. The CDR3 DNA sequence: TGTGCCAGCAGTTTGTCAGGGGTGAACTATGGCTACACCTTC.

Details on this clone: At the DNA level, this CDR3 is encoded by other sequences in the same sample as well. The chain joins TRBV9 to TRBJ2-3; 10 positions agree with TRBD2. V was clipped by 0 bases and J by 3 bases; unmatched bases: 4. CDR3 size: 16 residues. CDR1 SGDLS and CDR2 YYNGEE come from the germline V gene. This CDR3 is CASSVGAGGPTDTQYF. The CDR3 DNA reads TGTGCCAGCAGCGTAGGAGCGGGAGGGCCAACAGATACGCAGTATTTT.

CDR3 in amino acids: CAISTWGAGELFF. The CDR3 DNA sequence: TGTGCCATCAGTACCTGGGGCGCCGGGGAGCTGTTTTTT. The rearrangement uses TRBV10-3 and TRBJ2-2; maybe TRBD1 (5 bases). V was cut by 5 bases and J by 6 bases, with 10 bases left in between. The CDR3 runs to 13 residues. The germline V gene has CDR1 ENHRY and CDR2 SYGVKD.

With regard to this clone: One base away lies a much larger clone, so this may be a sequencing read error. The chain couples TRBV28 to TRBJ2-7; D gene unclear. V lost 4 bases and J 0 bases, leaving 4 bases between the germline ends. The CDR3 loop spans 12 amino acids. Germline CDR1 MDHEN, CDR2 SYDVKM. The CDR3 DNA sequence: TGTGCCAGCAGTTACGTCTCCTACGAGCAGTACTTC. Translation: CASSYVSYEQYF.

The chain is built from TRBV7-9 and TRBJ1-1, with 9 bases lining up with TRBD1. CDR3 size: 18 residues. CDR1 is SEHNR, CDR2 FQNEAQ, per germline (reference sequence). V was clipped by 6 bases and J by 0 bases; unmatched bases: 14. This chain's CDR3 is CASRPRTGALRMNTEAFF. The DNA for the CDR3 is TGTGCCAGCAGGCCAAGGACAGGGGCGCTCAGGATGAACACTGAAGCTTTCTTT. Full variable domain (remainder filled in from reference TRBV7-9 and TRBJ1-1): DTGVSQNPRHKITKRGQNVTFRCDPISEHNRLYWYRQTLGQGPEFLTYFQNEAQLEKSRLLSDRFSAERPKGSFSTLEIQRTEQGDSAMYLCASRPRTGALRMNTEAFFGQGTRLTVV.

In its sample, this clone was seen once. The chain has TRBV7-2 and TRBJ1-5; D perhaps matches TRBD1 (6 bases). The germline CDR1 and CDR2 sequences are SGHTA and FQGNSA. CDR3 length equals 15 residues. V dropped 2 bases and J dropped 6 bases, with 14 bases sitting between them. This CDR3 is CASSLIWGAGQPQHF. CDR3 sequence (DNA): TGTGCCAGCAGCTTAATTTGGGGGGCAGGTCAGCCCCAGCATTTT.